The 30 T cell receptor beta chains in this list originate from one sample, sequenced in a study of T cell clonality in common variable immunodeficiency. Data came from immunoSEQ multiplex PCR; TCRdb stores just in-frame clones and leaves some out. This sample comprises about 52,000 clones, none seen once only. What was sequenced was peripheral blood mononuclear cells. These receptors all come from a person between 18 and 69 years old in good health.

As concerns this clone: Its ends do not fully match the called genes, so a read error is possible. The read ends 3 residues early relative to the CDR3; the germline J gene fills the gap. The chain joins TRBV7-9 to TRBJ1-1; 9 bases agree with TRBD1. The germline V gene has CDR1 SEHNR and CDR2 FQNEAQ (reference sequence). The CDR3 is 14 amino acids. Incomplete CDR3 DNA: TGTGCCAGCAGCCAGACAGGGGGGATCTCTGAG. Residues: CASSQTGGISE. Given in full, the CDR3 is CASSQTGGISEAFF.

This clone was seen repeatedly, ten times or more. The CDR3 is cut off 3 residues early in the read; its end comes from the germline J gene. The chain joins TRBV7-9 to TRBJ2-1; TRBD2 matches 9 bases. In germline, CDR1 is SEHNR, CDR2 FQNEAQ (reference sequence). The CDR3 extends over 14 amino acids. V lost 5 bases, J lost 7 bases, and 6 bases stayed unmatched. Incomplete CDR3 DNA: TGTGCCAGCAGCCTCCCGGGACTAGCAAATGAG. It encodes CASSLPGLANE. The CDR3 reads in full as CASSLPGLANEQFF.

This clone has more than one count but fewer than ten. The CDR3 region is CASGTGDETQYF. The part of the CDR3 DNA that was read is TGTGCCAGCGGGACAGGGGATGAGACC. V and J are TRBV2 and TRBJ2-5; 10 nucleotides line up with TRBD1. The CDR3 end lies 3 residues beyond the end of the read and is filled in from the germline J gene. J gave up 5 bases and V 8 bases, and 2 bases lay outside the gene matches. Germline-derived CDR1 and CDR2 are SNHLY and FYNNEI. The CDR3 is made up of 12 amino acids.

Note on this clone: The read terminates 3 residues ahead of where the CDR3 ends, so the germline J gene completes it. V gene TRBV18 combines with J gene TRBJ1-4, with D unclear. From germline, CDR1 is KGHSH and CDR2 LQKENI. V lost 6 bases and J lost 10, with 18 bases in between. The CDR3 sequence is 14 residues long. The CDR3 here is CASSHAGVQRKLFF. The CDR3 bases that were read are TGTGCCAGCTCTCACGCCGGGGTCCAAAGAAAA.

This clone showed up many times. Read sequence stops 3 residues before the CDR3 end, and the germline J gene provides the missing end. The chain carries TRBV20-1 and TRBJ1-5, with 7 bases matching TRBD1. This CDR3 comprises 13 residues. V shed 4 bases, J shed 2 bases, and the junction held 2 bases outside the gene matches. Germline-derived CDR1 and CDR2 are DFQATT and SNEGSKA (reference sequence). The CDR3 bases that were read are TGCAGTGCTACAACAGGGGGCAATCAGCCC. Translating it yields CSATTGGNQP. The full-length CDR3 reads as CSATTGGNQPQHF.

This clone came up many times. Read data end 3 residues before the CDR3 end; the end is taken from the germline J gene. The J gene is TRBJ2-5, the V gene TRBV13; 8 bases match TRBD1. Trimming took 5 bases from V and 5 from J; bases not matched to a gene: 10. The length of the CDR3 is 15 residues. Germline V lookup: CDR1 PRHDT, CDR2 FYEKMQ (reference sequence). CDR3 bases read: TGTGCCAGCAGCCTCGCCCAGGGGGCTTTCGAGACC. This gives the protein CASSLAQGAFET. The complete CDR3 protein is CASSLAQGAFETQYF.

The sample holds many counts of this clone. The observed sequence ends 3 residues before the CDR3 terminus, with the missing tail filled in from the germline J gene. The chain carries TRBV20-1 and TRBJ2-3; 7 nucleotides align to TRBD2. The CDR3 sequence is 16 residues long. CDR1 is DFQATT and CDR2 is SNEGSKA in the germline V gene (reference sequence). V gave up 4 bases and J gave up 2 bases; unmatched junction bases: 12. The CDR3 sequence: CSATRNRAGITDTQYF. CDR3 bases read: TGCAGTGCTACCCGGAATAGAGCGGGGATCACAGATACG.

A few counts support this clone. The read ends 3 residues early relative to the CDR3; the germline J gene fills the gap. The rearrangement links TRBV7-2 to TRBJ2-2; TRBD1 matches 10 bases. The CDR3 spans 14 residues. Looked up from germline, CDR1 is SGHTA and CDR2 is FQGNSA. The sequenced CDR3 bases are TGTGCCAGCAGCCCCGGGACAGGGGATGAAAAG. Encoded protein: CASSPGTGDEK. The whole CDR3 sequence reads CASSPGTGDEKLFF.

This clone has ten or more counts. Sequencing ends 3 residues short of the CDR3 end; the germline J gene provides the rest. The rearrangement uses TRBV19 and TRBJ2-7, with a weak D call TRBD1 (8 bases). This CDR3 spans 20 amino acids. The V end was cut by 5 bases, the J end by 0 bases, with 29 bases between. Germline-derived CDR1 and CDR2 are LNHDA and SQIVND (reference sequence). CDR3 DNA (partial): TGTGCCAGTAGTGCGGGGGCAGGGGGCATTAATGGGGAGAGCTCCTACGAG. Protein product: CASSAGAGGINGESSYE. In full, the CDR3 reads CASSAGAGGINGESSYEQYF.

This clone was seen only a few times. Coverage ceases 3 residues before the CDR3 finishes, and the germline J gene fills in the end. The chain combines TRBV19 with TRBJ1-1, with 7 bases lining up with TRBD1. This CDR3 has 12 amino acids. Germline V CDR1 and CDR2: LNHDA, SQIVND (reference sequence). The sequenced part of the CDR3 DNA is TGTGCCAGTAGTACCACGTACAGGGGC. Its translation is CASSTTYRG. The full CDR3 is CASSTTYRGAFF.

In this sample, this clone turned up many times. The read ends 3 residues early relative to the CDR3; the germline J gene fills the gap. The rearrangement uses TRBV7-6 and TRBJ2-7; D perhaps matches TRBD1 (7 bases). Germline CDR1 SGHVS, CDR2 FNYEAQ. CDR3 length: 14 residues. V lost 5 bases and J lost 2, with 13 bases in between. CDR3 region: CASSGRDSAYEQYF. The part of the CDR3 DNA that was read is TGTGCCAGCAGCGGGCGGGACAGCGCCTACGAG. Supplemented by reference TRBV7-6 and TRBJ2-7, the full variable domain reads GAGVSQSPRYKVTKRGQDVALRCDPISGHVSLYWYRQALGQGPEFLTYFNYEAQQDKSGLPNDRFSAERPEGSISTLTIQRTEQRDSAMYRCASSGRDSAYEQYFGPGTRLTVT.

This clone has ten or more counts. Read coverage stops 3 residues before the CDR3 terminus; the germline J gene supplies the remainder. The chain links TRBV20-1 to TRBJ2-7; D remains unclear. V was clipped by 4 bases and J by 6 bases, with 16 bases between them. CDR1 is DFQATT, CDR2 SNEGSKA, per germline (reference sequence). The CDR3 extends over 13 amino acids. The CDR3 reads CSATPSSVSEQYF. The sequenced part of the CDR3 DNA is TGCAGTGCTACGCCATCCTCAGTCTCCGAG.

This clone showed up many times. The read finishes 3 residues shy of the CDR3 end, and the germline J gene is used to complete it. This chain uses TRBV6-2 or TRBV6-3 with TRBJ1-5, with TRBD1 identical over 7 bases. The CDR3 is 15 amino acids. V gave up 1 base and J gave up 2 bases; unmatched junction bases: 2. The germline CDR1 and CDR2 sequences are MNHEY and SVGEGT. The part of the CDR3 DNA that was read is TGTGCCAGCAGTTACTTCGGACAGGGCAATCAGCCC. Amino acid sequence: CASSYFGQGNQP. The complete CDR3 sequence is CASSYFGQGNQPQHF.

This clone was seen at least ten times. The read falls 3 residues short of the CDR3 end, and the missing part is taken from the germline J gene. The rearrangement uses TRBV20-1 and TRBJ2-3; D gene uncertain. CDR1 DFQATT and CDR2 SNEGSKA come from the germline V gene (reference sequence). The CDR3 loop spans 10 amino acids. V lost 5 bases to trimming and J lost 7 bases, with 7 bases between them. The CDR3 is CSARAYTQYF. The covered CDR3 bases are TGCAGTGCTCGAGCATATACG.

Details on this clone: The read stops 3 residues short of the end of the CDR3; the missing end is completed from the germline J gene. Other DNA sequences in this specimen translate into the identical CDR3. This sequence joins TRBV7-2 and TRBJ1-3, with D perhaps matching TRBD1 (6 bases). The length of the CDR3 is 13 residues. CDR1 is SGHTA, CDR2 FQGNSA, per germline. V was trimmed by 6 bases and J by 1 base, leaving 7 bases between them. Partial CDR3 DNA: TGTGCCAGCAGGAGGGGGTCTGGAAACACC. Encoded protein: CASRRGSGNT. The whole CDR3 reads CASRRGSGNTIYF.

This clone was seen more than once but under ten times. The CDR3 bases that were read are TGTGCCAGCGCCCGGGACACGATGAACACTGAA. It translates to CASARDTMNTE. The CDR3 in full is CASARDTMNTEAFF. V and J are TRBV19 and TRBJ1-1, with D perhaps matching TRBD1 (6 bases). Read sequence stops 3 residues before the CDR3 end, and the germline J gene provides the missing end. The CDR3 extends over 14 amino acids. CDR1 is LNHDA, CDR2 SQIVND, per germline (reference sequence). V lost 9 bases, J lost 0 bases, and 14 bases lay in between.

This clone was seen a few times. One end of the junction fails to match germline, which may point to a read error. Sequencing ends 3 residues short of the CDR3 end; the germline J gene provides the rest. This sample also contains other DNA sequences that code for the same CDR3. The genes are TRBV30 and TRBJ1-3; the match to TRBD1 covers 11 bases. This CDR3 is built from 18 residues. Germline assignment: CDR1 GTSNPN and CDR2 SVGIG (reference sequence). Incomplete CDR3 DNA: TGTGCCTGGACGATACAGGACAGGGGGCGTTGGGCTGGAAACACA. It translates to CAWTIQDRGRWAGNT. The CDR3 in its entirety is CAWTIQDRGRWAGNTIYF.

This clone has a count of ten or more. The missing CDR3 end, 3 residues past where the read stops, is filled in from the germline J gene. The gene calls are TRBV19 and TRBJ1-5; perhaps TRBD1 as D (5 bases). Trimming shortened V by 1 base and J by 5 bases, and 9 bases separated the two germline ends. Germline V CDR1 and CDR2: LNHDA, SQIVND (reference sequence). The CDR3 consists of 14 residues. The covered CDR3 bases are TGTGCCAGTAGTATAGTGGGAGGGGATCAGCCC. Translation gives CASSIVGGDQP. The CDR3 reads in full as CASSIVGGDQPQHF.

This clone was seen more than once but under ten times. The read terminates 3 residues before the CDR3 end, so the remaining end is supplied by the germline J gene. The chain has TRBV19 and TRBJ1-1; D gene ambiguous. The CDR3 contains 14 residues. Looked up from germline, CDR1 is LNHDA and CDR2 is SQIVND (reference sequence). The DNA read from the CDR3 is TGTGCCAGTAGTATAGGATCTGCAAACTATGGC. Translation: CASSIGSANYG. The full CDR3 is CASSIGSANYGAFF.

This clone was detected many times. The read ends 3 residues early relative to the CDR3; the germline J gene fills the gap. The chain links TRBV5-1 to TRBJ2-7, with TRBD2 identical over 15 bases. The CDR3 consists of 18 residues. Looked up from germline, CDR1 is SGHRS and CDR2 is YFSETQ. With 4 bases clipped from V and 6 bases from J, the junction kept 14 bases outside the gene matches. The sequenced CDR3 bases are TGCGCCAGCAGCATGGGACTAGCGGGAGGCCCCCCCAAGCTCGAG. It specifies CASSMGLAGGPPKLE. The whole CDR3 sequence is CASSMGLAGGPPKLEQYF.

This clone was counted ten times or more. An end of the junction does not agree with germline; a read error may underlie this. The CDR3 goes on 3 residues after the read ends, and that part is filled in from the germline J gene. This sequence joins TRBV20-1 and TRBJ2-3; D perhaps matches TRBD2 (6 bases). The CDR3 sequence is 15 residues long. Germline CDR1 DFQATT, CDR2 SNEGSKA (reference sequence). Incomplete CDR3 DNA: TGCAGTGCTACCTCCGGGACTTCCTTTTCAGAGACG. It translates to CSATSGTSFSET. In full, the CDR3 reads CSATSGTSFSETQYF.

This clone has at least ten counts. The junction does not match germline at one end; this may be a read error. The read stops 3 residues short of the end of the CDR3; the missing end is completed from the germline J gene. This sequence joins TRBV4-2 and TRBJ2-2; D uncertain. In germline, CDR1 is LGHNA, CDR2 YNFKEQ. The CDR3 sequence is 14 residues long. CDR3 DNA (partial): TGCGCCAGCAGCCTCCACTCGTATTCCGGGGAG. This sequence encodes CASSLHSYSGE. The entire CDR3 sequence reads CASSLHSYSGELFF.

In this sample, this clone turned up many times. Coverage ceases 3 residues before the CDR3 finishes, and the germline J gene fills in the end. The rearrangement links TRBV15 to TRBJ2-3, with D possibly TRBD2 on 6 matching bases. V lost 4 bases, J lost 0 bases, and 14 bases lay in between. This CDR3 is built from 16 residues. Germline V gene data show CDR1 as LNHNV and CDR2 as YYDKDF (reference sequence). The DNA read from the CDR3 is TGTGCCACCAGCACTGCCCTAGCGCCCAGCACAGATACG. Residues: CATSTALAPSTDT. In full, the CDR3 is CATSTALAPSTDTQYF.

This clone was counted at least ten times. The read terminates 3 residues before the CDR3 end, so the remaining end is supplied by the germline J gene. The chain employs TRBV20-1 and TRBJ2-1; 7 bases agree with TRBD2. Trimming removed 1 base from V and 3 bases from J; junction bases left unmatched: 6. The length of the CDR3 is 15 residues. Germline values: CDR1 DFQATT, CDR2 SNEGSKA (reference sequence). The CDR3 bases that were read are TGCAGTGCTAGAGGACGCGGGAGCCTCTACAATGAG. It is translated as CSARGRGSLYNE. The CDR3 reads in full as CSARGRGSLYNEQFF.

This clone was seen many times. The read is 3 residues too short to cover the CDR3 end, so that end is filled in from the germline J gene. The chain links TRBV20-1 to TRBJ2-1; possibly TRBD2 for D (5 bases). V was shortened by 1 base and J by 3 bases, with 16 bases between the two germline ends. The CDR3 loop spans 16 amino acids. Germline V lookup: CDR1 DFQATT, CDR2 SNEGSKA (reference sequence). CDR3 DNA (partial): TGCAGTGCTAGAGGGACCCAGTCCGGGGACTACAATGAG. This translates into CSARGTQSGDYNE. The whole CDR3 is CSARGTQSGDYNEQFF.

This clone was recorded at least ten times. The sequence runs out 3 residues before the end of the CDR3; the remainder is reconstructed from the germline J gene. The gene calls are TRBV5-1 and TRBJ2-1, with 11 bases fitting TRBD2. The germline V gene has CDR1 SGHRS and CDR2 YFSETQ. This CDR3 spans 16 amino acids. Trimming took 4 bases from V and 4 from J; bases not matched to a gene: 7. The sequenced part of the CDR3 DNA is TGCGCCAGCAGCGGGCCCTCTAGCGGGGGGTACAATGAG. This sequence encodes CASSGPSSGGYNE. The complete CDR3 reads CASSGPSSGGYNEQFF.

This clone was found many times. Incomplete CDR3 DNA: TGCGCCAGCAGCGCCCGTTGGGGCGCGAGAGATACG. Residues: CASSARWGARDT. The whole CDR3 sequence is CASSARWGARDTQYF. V usage is TRBV4-1 and J usage is TRBJ2-3, with D perhaps TRBD1 (5 bases). Read data end 3 residues before the CDR3 end; the end is taken from the germline J gene. This CDR3 has 15 amino acids. Germline loops: CDR1 MGHRA, CDR2 YSYEKL. The V end was cut by 5 bases, the J end by 5 bases, with 17 bases between.

This clone was picked up many times. The read falls 3 residues short of the CDR3 end, and the missing part is taken from the germline J gene. This chain links TRBV5-4 with TRBJ2-1; 10 bases agree with TRBD1. With V trimmed by 7 bases and J by 8 bases, 6 bases remained unmatched. Germline V gene data show CDR1 as SGHNT and CDR2 as YYREEE (reference sequence). The CDR3 runs 13 residues. The CDR3 spells CASSRDRGDEQFF. The DNA read from the CDR3 is TGTGCCAGCTCCCGGGACAGGGGCGATGAG.

This clone has ten or more counts. The read finishes 3 residues shy of the CDR3 end, and the germline J gene is used to complete it. The gene calls are TRBV7-3 and TRBJ2-2, with 15 bases fitting TRBD2. The CDR3 totals 16 residues. V lost 5 bases to trimming and J lost 6 bases; unmatched junction nucleotides: 4. Germline V CDR1 and CDR2: SGHTA, FQGTGA. CDR3 sequence reads: CASSPGLAGGPGELFF. The CDR3 bases that were read are TGTGCCAGCAGCCCAGGACTAGCGGGAGGGCCCGGGGAG.

This clone has ten or more counts. The read ends 3 residues early relative to the CDR3; the germline J gene fills the gap. The rearrangement joins TRBV29-1 to TRBJ2-3; D is perhaps TRBD1 (6 bases). The CDR3 runs 14 residues. Germline assignment: CDR1 SQVTM and CDR2 ANQGSEA. CDR3 DNA (partial): TGCAGCGTTGCAGAGGGGACATTTCAAGAGACG. Its translation: CSVAEGTFQET. The CDR3 in full is CSVAEGTFQETQYF.